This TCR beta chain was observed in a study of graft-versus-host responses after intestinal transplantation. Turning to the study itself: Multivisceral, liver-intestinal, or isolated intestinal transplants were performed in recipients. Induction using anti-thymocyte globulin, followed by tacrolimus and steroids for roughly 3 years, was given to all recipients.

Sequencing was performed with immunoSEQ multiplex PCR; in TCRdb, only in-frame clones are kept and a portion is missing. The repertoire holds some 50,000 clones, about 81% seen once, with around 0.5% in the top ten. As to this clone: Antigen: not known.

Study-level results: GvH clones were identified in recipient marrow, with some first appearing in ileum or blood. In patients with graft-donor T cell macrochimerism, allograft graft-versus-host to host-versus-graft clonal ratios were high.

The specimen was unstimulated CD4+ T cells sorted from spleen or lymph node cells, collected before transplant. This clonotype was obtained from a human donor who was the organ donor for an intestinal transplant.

CDR3: CASSVWGFTGELFF. The CDR3 DNA follows: TGTGCCAGCAGTGTGTGGGGGTTCACCGGGGAGCTGTTTTTT. The chain is built from TRBV2 and TRBJ2-2; possibly TRBD1 or TRBD2 for D (5 bases each). Looked up from germline, CDR1 is SNHLY and CDR2 is FYNNEI. The CDR3 is 14 residues long. V was pared by 4 bases and J by 4 bases, with 10 bases between.